These 28 T cell receptor beta chains were sequenced from one sample in a study of PD-1 blockade in mismatch repair-deficient tumors. Here immunoSEQ multiplex PCR was the method, and the copy in TCRdb shows in-frame clones only, minus some. Among 75,000 to 80,000 clones listed, roughly 80% were seen once. Sequencing used peripheral blood, obtained 44 weeks after starting pembrolizumab. The receptors stem from an adult with mismatch repair-deficient cancer.

CDR3 in DNA: TGCAGCGTTGAAGGGGCCGGGACAGGGACCTACGAGCAGTACTTC. It yields the protein CSVEGAGTGTYEQYF. This chain joins TRBV29-1 and TRBJ2-7, with TRBD1 matching over 9 bases. The CDR3 is made up of 15 amino acids. V lost 1 base and J lost 2; bases outside the gene matches: 6. Germline V gene data show CDR1 as SQVTM and CDR2 as ANQGSEA.

V is TRBV6-5 and J is TRBJ1-2; 8 positions match TRBD1. The CDR3 loop spans 14 amino acids. The germline V gene encodes CDR1 MNHEY and CDR2 SVGAGI. Trimming at V came to 5 bases and at J to 5 bases, leaving 7 bases not matched to a gene. CDR3 in DNA: TGTGCCAGCAGTGCCCCAGGGGGCGAGTATGGCTACACCTTC. Its translation is CASSAPGGEYGYTF.

The chain recombines TRBV6-4 with TRBJ2-3; TRBD2 agrees at 8 bases. CDR1 and CDR2 (germline): MRHNA, SNTAGT. Germline trimming cut 4 bases from V and 3 bases from J; bases unmatched to any gene: 6. There are 15 residues in the CDR3. In nucleotides, the CDR3 is TGTGCCAGCAGTGCTCTAGCGGGCATAACAGATACGCAGTATTTT. It is translated as CASSALAGITDTQYF.

V gene TRBV27 combines with J gene TRBJ2-7, with 14 nucleotides matching TRBD2. Germline V CDR1 and CDR2: MNHEY, SMNVEV (reference sequence). This CDR3 spans 18 amino acids. The trim removed 5 bases at V and 6 bases at J, leaving 15 bases unmatched. The CDR3 nucleotides read TGTGCCAGCAGTATCCTCCCGGGACTAGCGGGAGAAGCGGGCGAGCAGTACTTC. It is translated as CASSILPGLAGEAGEQYF.

This chain joins TRBV5-1 and TRBJ2-7; the match to TRBD2 covers 8 bases. The J segment lost 6 bases and the V segment lost 4 bases, leaving 15 bases of the junction unmatched. The germline CDR1 and CDR2 sequences are SGHRS and YFSETQ. The CDR3 covers 16 residues. CDR3: CASSPRLAGRSGEQYF. The CDR3 DNA is TGCGCCAGCAGCCCCCGGCTAGCGGGTAGATCGGGCGAGCAGTACTTC.

This sequence joins TRBV10-3 and TRBJ2-7; maybe TRBD2 (6 bases). Trimming pared 4 bases from V and 9 bases from J, leaving 13 bases between. From germline, CDR1 is ENHRY and CDR2 SYGVKD. The CDR3 covers 12 residues. The CDR3 nucleotides read TGTGCCATCAGTGCATCGGGGGAGGTGCAGTACTTC. It encodes CAISASGEVQYF.

Remarks on this clone: A junction end diverges from the germline sequence, so it may reflect a read error. The chain recombines TRBV5-1 with TRBJ1-1; TRBD1 might be the D (6 bases). Germline lookup yields CDR1 SGHRS and CDR2 YFSETQ. The CDR3 is 14 residues long. In DNA form, the CDR3 reads TGCGCCAGCAGCTTCACGCAGGGGAACCTCCCTGGGACTTTT. Amino acid sequence: CASSFTQGNLPGTF.

The CDR3 coding sequence is TGTGCCAGCAGCTTACTCCCGGGACTACATGAGCAGTTCTTC. Amino acid sequence: CASSLLPGLHEQFF. The V gene is TRBV7-3, the J gene TRBJ2-1; 7 nucleotides match TRBD2. Per the germline V gene, CDR1 is SGHTA and CDR2 is FQGTGA. This CDR3 spans 14 amino acids. The V segment lost 2 bases and the J segment 8 bases; nucleotides outside the gene matches: 6.

The chain uses TRBV5-4 and TRBJ1-1; no clear D. Trimming removed 4 bases from V and 7 bases from J, with 14 bases in between. In germline, CDR1 is SGHNT, CDR2 YYREEE (reference sequence). The CDR3 is 13 residues long. For the CDR3, the DNA is TGTGCCAGCAGCAATAGGGTGGCCCTTGAAGCTTTCTTT. It is translated as CASSNRVALEAFF.

This chain joins TRBV19 and TRBJ2-1, with TRBD2 identical over 11 bases. Germline lookup yields CDR1 LNHDA and CDR2 SQIVND (reference sequence). Trimming at V came to 5 bases and at J to 4 bases, leaving 4 bases not matched to a gene. The CDR3 covers 15 residues. The CDR3 bases are TGTGCCAGTAGTGCCCTAGCGGGAGGTTACAATGAGCAGTTCTTC. Encoded protein: CASSALAGGYNEQFF.

This clone was detected only a few times. The genes are TRBV14 and TRBJ2-7; no clear D. The CDR3 contains 14 residues. Germline V CDR1 and CDR2: SGHDN, FVKESK. The germline V and J ends were trimmed by 6 bases and 7 bases, with 19 bases remaining between them. The CDR3 coding sequence is TGTGCCAGCAGTCGGGCCCAGCGCCCAGTGGAGCAGTACTTC. Protein sequence: CASSRAQRPVEQYF.

V usage is TRBV2 and J usage is TRBJ1-3; D remains ambiguous. V lost 5 bases, J lost 5 bases, and 10 bases lay in between. The germline V gene has CDR1 SNHLY and CDR2 FYNNEI. This CDR3 is built from 13 residues. The CDR3 is CASSPNTRNTIYF. The CDR3 DNA reads as TGTGCCAGCAGTCCCAATACCCGAAACACCATATATTTT.

The DNA for the CDR3 is TGCGCCAGCAGTCCGGGACACTACACTGAAGCTTTCTTT. Translation gives CASSPGHYTEAFF. The chain is built from TRBV10-1 and TRBJ1-1; weak D call: TRBD1 (6 bases). The CDR3 contains 13 residues. The V gene's germline CDR1 is WNHNN and CDR2 SYGVQD (reference sequence). The ends were cut back, 5 bases at V and 3 bases at J, with 10 bases in the middle.

This rearrangement joins TRBV30 to TRBJ2-2, with 8 bases fitting TRBD2. With 3 bases clipped from V and 4 bases from J, the junction kept 4 bases outside the gene matches. CDR1 is GTSNPN and CDR2 is SVGIG in the germline V gene (reference sequence). The CDR3 loop spans 14 amino acids. CDR3 region: CAWRAGVGTGELFF. In DNA form, the CDR3 reads TGTGCCTGGAGAGCGGGAGTGGGCACCGGGGAGCTGTTTTTT.

The J gene is TRBJ2-7, the V gene TRBV5-8, with TRBD1 as a possible D gene (5 bases). Per germline, CDR1 SGHTS and CDR2 YDEGEE. V dropped 4 bases and J dropped 3 bases, with 17 bases sitting between them. This CDR3 has 15 residues. The CDR3 DNA follows: TGTGCCAGCAGCCCCAGGGTTACGGGCGGCTACGAGCAGTACTTC. Amino acid sequence: CASSPRVTGGYEQYF.

This clone was counted a few times. The chain uses TRBV28 and TRBJ2-7; possible D gene TRBD1, 7 bases. Per germline, CDR1 MDHEN and CDR2 SYDVKM. The CDR3 is 15 residues long. With 3 bases removed from V and 3 bases from J, the gap between germline ends came to 15 bases. The CDR3 spells CASSLRDRPFYEQYF. Here the CDR3 DNA reads TGTGCCAGCAGTTTGCGGGACAGACCCTTCTACGAGCAGTACTTC.

J is TRBJ1-2 and V is TRBV2; weak D call: TRBD1 (6 bases). This CDR3 is built from 15 residues. Germline CDR1 is SNHLY and CDR2 is FYNNEI. With 6 bases removed from V and 7 bases from J, the gap between germline ends came to 21 bases. CDR3 sequence reads: CASSAGQRRWRGYTF. The CDR3 region has the DNA TGTGCCAGCAGCGCCGGACAGCGAAGATGGCGTGGCTACACCTTC.

The gene calls are TRBV10-3 and TRBJ1-3; D not certain. V was shortened by 3 bases and J by 0 bases, with 12 bases between the two germline ends. The CDR3 runs 16 residues. Per the germline V gene, CDR1 is ENHRY and CDR2 is SYGVKD. The CDR3 region is CAISDGSQFSGNTIYF. CDR3 DNA: TGTGCCATCAGTGATGGCAGCCAATTCTCTGGAAACACCATATATTTT.

The chain links TRBV7-9 to TRBJ2-3; weak D call: TRBD1 (6 bases). V lost 4 bases and J lost 3, with 14 bases in between. The CDR3 sequence is 15 residues long. Germline values: CDR1 SEHNR, CDR2 FQNEAQ (reference sequence). The CDR3 is CASSYTARGTDTQYF. CDR3 DNA sequence: TGTGCCAGCAGCTACACCGCCAGGGGAACAGATACGCAGTATTTT.

This clone showed up just once. The V call is TRBV11-3, the J call TRBJ2-5; D unresolved. Germline V gene sequence: CDR1 SGHNT, CDR2 YENEEA. Trimming removed 1 base at V and 1 base at J, with 7 bases between. CDR3 length equals 14 residues. The DNA of the CDR3 is TGTGCCAGCAGCTTAGTGAACGCCCAAGAGACCCAGTACTTC. It translates to CASSLVNAQETQYF. Full variable domain (remainder filled in from reference TRBV11-3 and TRBJ2-5): EAGVVQSPRYKIIEKKQPVAFWCNPISGHNTLYWYLQNLGQGPELLIRYENEEAVDDSQLPKDRFSAERLKGVDSTLKIQPAELGDSAVYLCASSLVNAQETQYFGPGTRLLVL.

The V and J genes are TRBV25-1 and TRBJ2-2, with 10 positions matching TRBD2. This CDR3 region has 16 residues. Trimming removed 0 bases from V and 5 bases from J; junction bases left unmatched: 3. CDR1 is MGHDK, CDR2 SYGVNS, per germline. CDR3 residues: CASSEYKAGGTGELFF. The DNA for the CDR3 is TGTGCCAGCAGTGAATATAAAGCGGGAGGGACCGGGGAGCTGTTTTTT.

This chain connects TRBV9 to TRBJ2-7, with a possible D match to TRBD2 (6 bases). Trimming stripped 0 bases from V and 1 base from J, with 11 bases between. The length of the CDR3 is 15 residues. The germline V gene encodes CDR1 SGDLS and CDR2 YYNGEE. The CDR3, as DNA: TGTGCCAGCAGCGTAGGATGGGACTTTTCCTACGAGCAGTACTTC. This gives the protein CASSVGWDFSYEQYF.

V usage is TRBV27 and J usage is TRBJ1-2; a weak D match, TRBD1 (5 bases). Germline values: CDR1 MNHEY, CDR2 SMNVEV (reference sequence). Trimming took 2 bases from V and 4 from J, leaving 11 bases between them. The CDR3 runs 14 residues. This chain's CDR3 is CASSLKGSGYGYTF. CDR3 DNA: TGTGCCAGCAGTTTAAAGGGGAGCGGCTATGGCTACACCTTC.

The chain is built from TRBV12-5 and TRBJ2-5; TRBD1 matches 12 bases. The CDR3 covers 13 residues. The V gene end was trimmed by 3 bases and the J gene end by 10 bases; junction bases not matched to a gene: 3. Per germline, CDR1 LGHNT and CDR2 FRNRAP. The CDR3 region is CASGLGTGGDQYF. The CDR3 DNA follows: TGTGCTAGTGGTTTAGGGACAGGGGGCGACCAGTACTTC.

The J gene is TRBJ1-1, the V gene TRBV4-2; possible D gene TRBD1, 5 bases. The CDR3 is made up of 14 amino acids. Germline V lookup: CDR1 LGHNA, CDR2 YNFKEQ. The V gene lost 4 bases and the J gene lost 6 bases, with 15 bases spanning the gap. Here the CDR3 DNA reads TGTGCCAGCAGCCTCTGGGGGGGGTTCTCTGAAGCTTTCTTT. This encodes CASSLWGGFSEAFF.

J is TRBJ1-2 and V is TRBV6-6; 9 bases agree with TRBD1. The CDR3 sequence is 15 residues long. Trimming cost V 6 bases and J 6 bases; bases outside gene matches: 11. From germline, CDR1 is MNHNY and CDR2 SVGAGI (reference sequence). The CDR3 DNA is TGTGCCAGCAGGTATACAGGGGGCTTCGACGATGGCTACACCTTC. Its protein product is CASRYTGGFDDGYTF.

This clone showed up just once. This rearrangement joins TRBV10-3 to TRBJ2-7, with D possibly matching TRBD1 (6 bases). Deletions cut 5 bases from V and 0 bases from J, with 17 bases between. Germline V gene data show CDR1 as ENHRY and CDR2 as SYGVKD. This CDR3 spans 16 amino acids. As DNA, the CDR3 is TGTGCCATCAGTACCATGGACAGCACCGCCTCCTACGAGCAGTACTTC. Its protein is CAISTMDSTASYEQYF.

The CDR3 sequence is CASSPAIVNGELFF. As DNA, the CDR3 is TGTGCCAGCAGCCCCGCTATAGTTAACGGGGAGCTGTTTTTT. The chain recombines TRBV7-9 with TRBJ2-2; D is unclear. The CDR3 totals 14 residues. CDR1 is SEHNR, CDR2 FQNEAQ, per germline (reference sequence). V lost 5 bases, J lost 7 bases, and 14 bases lay in between. Combining the CDR3 with reference TRBV7-9 and TRBJ2-2 gives the whole variable domain DTGVSQNPRHKITKRGQNVTFRCDPISEHNRLYWYRQTLGQGPEFLTYFQNEAQLEKSRLLSDRFSAERPKGSFSTLEIQRTEQGDSAMYLCASSPAIVNGELFFGEGSRLTVL.